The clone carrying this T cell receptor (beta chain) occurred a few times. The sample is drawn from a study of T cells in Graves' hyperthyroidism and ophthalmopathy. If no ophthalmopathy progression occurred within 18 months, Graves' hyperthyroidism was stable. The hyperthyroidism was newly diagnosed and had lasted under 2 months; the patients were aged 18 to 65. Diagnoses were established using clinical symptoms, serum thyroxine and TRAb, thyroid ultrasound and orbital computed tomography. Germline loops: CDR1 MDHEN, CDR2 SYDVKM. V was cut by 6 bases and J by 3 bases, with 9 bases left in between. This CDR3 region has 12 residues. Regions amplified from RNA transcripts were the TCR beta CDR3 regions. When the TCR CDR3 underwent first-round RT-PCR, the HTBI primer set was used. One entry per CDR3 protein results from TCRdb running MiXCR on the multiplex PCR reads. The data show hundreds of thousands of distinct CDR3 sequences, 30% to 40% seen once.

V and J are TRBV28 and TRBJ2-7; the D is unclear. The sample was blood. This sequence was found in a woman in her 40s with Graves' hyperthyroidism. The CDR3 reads CASRTAYYEQYF. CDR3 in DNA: TGTGCCAGCAGGACGGCCTACTACGAGCAGTACTTC.